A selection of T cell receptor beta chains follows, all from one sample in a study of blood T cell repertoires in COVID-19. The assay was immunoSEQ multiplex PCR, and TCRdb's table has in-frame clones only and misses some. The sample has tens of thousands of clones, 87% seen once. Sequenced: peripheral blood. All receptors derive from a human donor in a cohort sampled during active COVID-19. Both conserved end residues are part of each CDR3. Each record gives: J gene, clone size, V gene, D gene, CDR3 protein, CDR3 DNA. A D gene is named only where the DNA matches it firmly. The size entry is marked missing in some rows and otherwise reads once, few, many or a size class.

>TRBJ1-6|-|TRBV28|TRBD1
CASSLFQGDNSPLHF
TGTGCCAGCAGTTTATTCCAGGGGGATAATTCACCCCTCCACTTT
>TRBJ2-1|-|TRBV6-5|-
CASSYSPSWNNEQFF
TGTGCCAGCAGTTACTCCCCTAGTTGGAACAATGAGCAGTTCTTC
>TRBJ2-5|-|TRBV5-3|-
CARSYGHGQETQYF
TGTGCCAGAAGCTACGGACATGGGCAAGAGACCCAGTACTTC
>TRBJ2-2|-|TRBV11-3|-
CASSLGGHQNTGELFF
TGTGCCAGCAGCTTAGGGGGACACCAGAACACCGGGGAGCTGTTTTTT
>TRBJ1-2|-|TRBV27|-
CASGTQGFGYTF
TGTGCCAGCGGCACACAGGGCTTTGGCTACACCTTC
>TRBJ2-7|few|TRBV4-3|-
CASSQDTRTHEQYF
TGCGCCAGCAGCCAAGATACTAGAACCCACGAGCAGTACTTC
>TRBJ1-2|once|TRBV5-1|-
CASSLEQTQGFRGYTF
TGCGCCAGCAGCTTGGAGCAGACTCAGGGGTTTCGGGGCTACACCTTC
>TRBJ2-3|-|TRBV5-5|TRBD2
CASSLGLAGLDTQYF
TGTGCCAGCAGCTTGGGACTAGCGGGCCTAGATACGCAGTATTTT
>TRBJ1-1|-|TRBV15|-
CATSRDSAAAEAFF
TGTGCCACCAGCAGAGATAGCGCGGCCGCTGAAGCTTTCTTT
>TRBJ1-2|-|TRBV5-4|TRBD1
CASSLDRGGYGYTF
TGTGCCAGCAGCTTGGACAGGGGGGGATATGGCTACACCTTC
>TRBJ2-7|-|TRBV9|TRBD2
CASSVAGGLEEQYF
TGTGCCAGCAGCGTAGCGGGAGGTTTAGAGGAGCAGTACTTC
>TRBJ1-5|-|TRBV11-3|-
CASSSTANQPQHF
TGTGCCAGCAGTTCAACAGCCAATCAGCCCCAGCATTTT
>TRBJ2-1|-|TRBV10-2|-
CASSYEGGLNEQFF
TGCGCCAGCAGTTATGAGGGGGGGCTTAATGAGCAGTTCTTC
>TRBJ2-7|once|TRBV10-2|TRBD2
CASSTSGGYEQYF
TGCGCCAGCAGCACTAGCGGGGGCTACGAGCAGTACTTC
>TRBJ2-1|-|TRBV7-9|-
CASSLKASANGEQFF
TGTGCCAGCAGCTTAAAAGCTAGCGCAAATGGTGAGCAGTTCTTC
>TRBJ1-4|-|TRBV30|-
CAWSPKHASTNEKLFF
TGTGCCTGGAGTCCCAAACACGCATCAACTAATGAAAAACTGTTTTTT
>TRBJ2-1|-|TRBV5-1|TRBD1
CASSTPGQVRGIGEQFF
TGCGCCAGCAGCACACCGGGACAGGTACGCGGGATCGGTGAGCAGTTCTTC
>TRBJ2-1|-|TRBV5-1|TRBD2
CASRHLLAGGLDEQFF
TGCGCCAGCAGACATCTACTAGCGGGAGGGTTGGATGAGCAGTTCTTC
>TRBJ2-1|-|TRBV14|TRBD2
CASSQVRLAALSSYNEQFF
TGTGCCAGCAGCCAAGTCCGACTAGCGGCCTTGAGCTCCTACAATGAGCAGTTCTTC
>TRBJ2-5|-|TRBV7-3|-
CASSLISGKGETQYF
TGTGCCAGCAGCTTAATTTCGGGGAAGGGAGAGACCCAGTACTTC
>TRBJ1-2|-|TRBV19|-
CASKRDTANYGYTF
TGTGCCAGTAAGAGGGACACAGCTAACTATGGCTACACCTTC
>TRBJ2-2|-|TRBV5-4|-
CASSSGTGRRTGELFF
TGTGCCAGCAGCAGCGGGACAGGTCGAAGGACCGGGGAGCTGTTTTTT
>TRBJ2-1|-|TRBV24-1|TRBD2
CATSGTSGGRNEQFF
TGTGCCACCAGTGGGACTAGCGGGGGCCGAAATGAGCAGTTCTTC
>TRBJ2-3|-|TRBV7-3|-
CASSSTPAGNTQYF
TGTGCCAGCAGTTCAACCCCGGCGGGGAATACGCAGTATTTT
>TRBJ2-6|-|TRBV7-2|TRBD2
CASSPLSGIYGANVLTF
TGTGCCAGCAGCCCCCTTAGCGGGATCTATGGGGCCAACGTCCTGACTTTC
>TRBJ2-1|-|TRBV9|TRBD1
CASSVGGTGNNEQFF
TGTGCCAGCAGCGTAGGTGGGACAGGGAACAATGAGCAGTTCTTC
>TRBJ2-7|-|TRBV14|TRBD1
CASSDRWDRPYEQYF
TGTGCCAGCAGCGATCGTTGGGACAGGCCCTACGAGCAGTACTTC
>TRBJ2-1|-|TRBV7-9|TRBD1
CASSLEQGAHNEQFF
TGTGCCAGCAGCTTAGAGCAGGGGGCACACAATGAGCAGTTCTTC
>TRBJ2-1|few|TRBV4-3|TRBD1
CASSQDRMDRAQQFF
TGCGCCAGCAGCCAAGATCGAATGGACAGGGCCCAGCAGTTCTTC
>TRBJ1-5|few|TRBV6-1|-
CASGEGHQPQHF
TGTGCCAGCGGTGAAGGGCATCAGCCCCAGCATTTT
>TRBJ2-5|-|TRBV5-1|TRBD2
CASTTRGFQETQYF
TGCGCCAGCACTACGCGGGGGTTCCAAGAGACCCAGTACTTC
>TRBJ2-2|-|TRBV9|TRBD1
CASSGGDRGFAGELFF
TGTGCCAGCAGCGGAGGGGACAGGGGTTTTGCCGGGGAGCTGTTTTTT
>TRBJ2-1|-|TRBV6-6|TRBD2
CASGLAGGNEQFF
TGTGCCAGTGGACTAGCGGGAGGAAATGAGCAGTTCTTC
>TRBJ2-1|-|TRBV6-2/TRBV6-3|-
CASSRLPNEQFF
TGTGCCAGCAGCCGTCTTCCCAATGAGCAGTTCTTC